A single sample gave rise to the 27 T cell receptor beta chains below, sequenced in a study of CD8+ T cells in alopecia areata. Treatment here: oral pan-JAK inhibitor, 5-10 mg twice daily. Extraction and reverse transcription of RNA yielded cDNA as the sequencing template. TCRdb's copy holds only in-frame clones and misses some; the assay was immunoSEQ multiplex PCR. The sample comprises some 200,000 clones, 60% to 70% of which are singletons, and approximately 3.3% rests with the top ten. This material consisted of CD4+ T cells sorted from blood, taken at week 4, from a patient treated with tofacitinib. The origin of the receptors is a human donor with alopecia areata.

A remark on this clone: The same CDR3 is also encoded by other DNA sequences in this sample. The rearrangement links TRBV29-1 to TRBJ2-5; D gene unclear. The CDR3 loop spans 10 amino acids. Trimming removed 4 bases from V and 4 bases from J, with 4 bases in between. Germline-derived CDR1 and CDR2 are SQVTM and ANQGSEA. DNA of the CDR3: TGCAGCGTTGTCGGAGAGACCCAGTACTTC. Its protein product is CSVVGETQYF.

This clone has a single count. The CDR3 sequence: CSVIRDRGTGELFF. The CDR3 region has the DNA TGCAGCGTGATCCGGGACAGGGGGACCGGGGAGCTGTTTTTT. V and J are TRBV29-1 and TRBJ2-2; 11 positions agree with TRBD1. The germline gives CDR1 SQVTM, CDR2 ANQGSEA. CDR3 length: 14 amino acids. V gave up 6 bases and J gave up 5 bases; unmatched junction bases: 5.

Concerning this clone: One end of the junction fails to match germline, which may point to a read error. This rearrangement joins TRBV20-1 to TRBJ2-7; D remains ambiguous. The CDR3 has 11 residues. Germline V gene lookup returns CDR1 DFQATT and CDR2 SNEGSKA (reference sequence). In DNA, the CDR3 is TGCAGTGCTAGATTTGCCTACGAGCAGCACTTC. Its protein product is CSARFAYEQHF.

The V call is TRBV28, the J call TRBJ1-1, with TRBD1 matching over 10 bases. There are 17 residues in the CDR3. CDR1 MDHEN and CDR2 SYDVKM come from the germline V gene. V was pared by 2 bases and J by 6 bases, with 12 bases of the junction left unmatched. Here the CDR3 reads CASSLGGPGTGVSEAFF. CDR3 nucleotide sequence: TGTGCCAGCAGTTTAGGCGGACCCGGGACAGGGGTATCTGAAGCTTTCTTT.

The chain uses TRBV10-3 and TRBJ2-2; D possibly corresponds to TRBD1 (6 bases). V lost 7 bases to trimming and J lost 5 bases, with 17 bases between them. CDR1 is ENHRY and CDR2 is SYGVKD in the germline V gene. The CDR3 spans 15 residues. This CDR3 is CAITNTGYATGELFF. CDR3 nucleotides: TGTGCCATCACCAATACAGGGTATGCAACCGGGGAGCTGTTTTTT.

The chain joins TRBV6-1 to TRBJ1-1, with D perhaps TRBD1 (6 bases). The CDR3 runs 15 residues. The V gene's germline CDR1 is MNHNS and CDR2 SASEGT. V lost 2 bases and J 0 bases, leaving 10 bases between the germline ends. Written as DNA, the CDR3 is TGTGCCAGCAGTGAAAAGGGGGGAATGAACACTGAAGCTTTCTTT. Its translation: CASSEKGGMNTEAFF.

This chain connects TRBV30 to TRBJ2-2; tentative D call: TRBD2 (5 bases). Trimming cost V 3 bases and J 4 bases, with 12 bases left between them. Germline loops: CDR1 GTSNPN, CDR2 SVGIG (reference sequence). This CDR3 is built from 14 residues. CDR3 nucleotide sequence: TGTGCCTGGAGAGTCGGACTTTCCACCGGGGAGCTGTTTTTT. It translates to CAWRVGLSTGELFF. Full variable domain (missing parts from reference TRBV30 and TRBJ2-2): SQTIHQWPATLVQPVGSPLSLECTVEGTSNPNLYWYRQAAGRGLQLLFYSVGIGQISSEVPQNLSASRPQDRQFILSSKKLLLSDSGFYLCAWRVGLSTGELFFGEGSRLTVL.

The chain uses TRBV7-2 and TRBJ2-5; tentative D call: TRBD1 (6 bases). V was cut by 2 bases and J by 9 bases, with 16 bases left in between. Germline lookup yields CDR1 SGHTA and CDR2 FQGNSA. The CDR3 is made up of 14 amino acids. Here the CDR3 reads CASSLPGHPEPQYF. CDR3 nucleotides: TGTGCCAGCAGCTTACCGGGACACCCGGAGCCCCAGTACTTC.

This clone was detected only a few times. The chain recombines TRBV5-1 with TRBJ2-7; either TRBD1 or TRBD2 may supply D (9 bases each). Germline V lookup: CDR1 SGHRS, CDR2 YFSETQ. The CDR3 is 19 amino acids. The germline V and J ends were trimmed by 0 bases and 2 bases, with 24 bases remaining between them. The CDR3 protein is CASSLDTGGSRTSAYEQYF. The CDR3 DNA reads TGCGCCAGCAGCTTGGATACAGGGGGCAGTAGGACTAGCGCCTACGAGCAGTACTTC.

This chain links TRBV5-4 with TRBJ1-2, with a tentative D call TRBD1 (5 bases). This CDR3 is 14 amino acids long. Germline CDR1 is SGHNT and CDR2 is YYREEE (reference sequence). V lost 4 bases and J 4 bases, leaving 14 bases between the germline ends. The CDR3 bases are TGTGCCAGCAGCACATCCGGGACGTCCTATGGCTACACCTTC. Its protein product is CASSTSGTSYGYTF.

CDR3 DNA: TGTGCCAGCAGCTTAGGTGGGCCTCGGGGGTACTTC. This gives the protein CASSLGGPRGYF. The chain has TRBV7-2 and TRBJ2-7; maybe TRBD2 (5 bases). The ends were cut back, 1 base at V and 12 bases at J, with 13 bases in the middle. Germline V gene lookup returns CDR1 SGHTA and CDR2 FQGNSA. This CDR3 is built from 12 residues.

This clone was seen once. This chain links TRBV2 with TRBJ2-5; a weak D match, TRBD1 (6 bases). Germline lookup yields CDR1 SNHLY and CDR2 FYNNEI. V lost 7 bases to trimming and J lost 5 bases, with 14 bases between them. The CDR3 is 13 amino acids. The DNA of the CDR3 is TGTGCCAGCACCCTACAGGGAGTGGAGACCCAGTACTTC. Protein: CASTLQGVETQYF. The full variable domain, with the rest looked up from reference TRBV2 and TRBJ2-5, is EPEVTQTPSHQVTQMGQEVILRCVPISNHLYFYWYRQILGQKVEFLVSFYNNEISEKSEIFDDQFSVERPDGSNFTLKIRSTKLEDSAMYFCASTLQGVETQYFGPGTRLLVL.

CDR3 amino acids: CASSRSGHRSTDTQYF. The CDR3 DNA reads TGTGCCAGCAGCCGAAGTGGACACCGAAGCACAGATACGCAGTATTTT. This chain uses TRBV9 with TRBJ2-3, with TRBD1 as a possible D gene (5 bases). The CDR3 is 16 amino acids. The germline gives CDR1 SGDLS, CDR2 YYNGEE. Trimming cost V 4 bases and J 0 bases, with 15 bases left between them.

The chain couples TRBV28 to TRBJ2-2; D may be TRBD1 (6 bases). Germline V gene lookup returns CDR1 MDHEN and CDR2 SYDVKM. The CDR3 has 14 residues. V lost 7 bases and J 3 bases, leaving 12 bases between the germline ends. In nucleotides, the CDR3 is TGTGCCAGCACTGGGGGCGCGGACACCGGGGAGCTGTTTTTT. The encoded protein is CASTGGADTGELFF.

There are a few counts of this clone. The chain joins TRBV19 to TRBJ1-2; no definite D call. With 5 bases removed from V and 0 bases from J, the gap between germline ends came to 13 bases. In germline, CDR1 is LNHDA, CDR2 SQIVND (reference sequence). The CDR3 has 15 residues. CDR3 nucleotides: TGTGCCAGTAGTGGAAGGCTGAAGTCTAACTATGGCTACACCTTC. It yields the protein CASSGRLKSNYGYTF.

This chain connects TRBV5-1 to TRBJ1-2; D not resolved. CDR1 and CDR2 from the germline V gene are SGHRS and YFSETQ. CDR3 length: 15 amino acids. With 4 bases removed from V and 4 bases from J, the gap between germline ends came to 17 bases. The CDR3 sequence: CASSPREVSTYGYTF. CDR3 nucleotides: TGCGCCAGCAGCCCCCGGGAGGTGTCGACCTATGGCTACACCTTC.

Worth noting for this clone: Additional DNA sequences in this sample encode the identical CDR3. This sequence joins TRBV30 and TRBJ1-2; D remains ambiguous. V lost 1 base and J 2 bases, leaving 2 bases between the germline ends. The CDR3 is 11 amino acids. Germline CDR1 is GTSNPN and CDR2 is SVGIG (reference sequence). As DNA, the CDR3 is TGTGCCTGGAGTGGGAACTATGGCTACACCTTC. Translating it yields CAWSGNYGYTF.

This clone occurred a few times. The gene calls are TRBV2 and TRBJ1-4; unclear D gene. This CDR3 is 12 amino acids long. CDR1 is SNHLY and CDR2 is FYNNEI in the germline V gene. Trimming left V 7 bases short and J 8 bases short, with 11 bases between. CDR3 loop: CASKLEGEKLFF. The CDR3 bases are TGTGCCAGCAAGCTTGAAGGAGAAAAACTGTTTTTT.

A few counts support this clone. The chain has TRBV30 and TRBJ1-5, with 7 bases fitting TRBD1. Trimming removed 0 bases from V and 4 bases from J; junction bases left unmatched: 12. CDR1 is GTSNPN and CDR2 is SVGIG in the germline V gene (reference sequence). The CDR3 is 17 residues long. DNA of the CDR3: TGTGCCTGGAGTGTATGGGGACCCCCCAGGGGGAATCAGCCCCAGCATTTT. It encodes CAWSVWGPPRGNQPQHF.

This CDR3 is CASSIGRSYEQYF. The CDR3 DNA follows: TGTGCCAGCAGTATTGGACGGTCCTACGAGCAGTACTTC. V usage is TRBV28 and J usage is TRBJ2-7; D unresolved. Between the trimmed V and J ends, which lost 5 bases and 1 base, there was a span of 9 bases. From germline, CDR1 is MDHEN and CDR2 SYDVKM. This CDR3 comprises 13 residues. Based on the CDR3 plus reference TRBV28 and TRBJ2-7, the full variable domain is DVKVTQSSRYLVKRTGEKVFLECVQDMDHENMFWYRQDPGLGLRLIYFSYDVKMKEKGDIPEGYSVSREKKERFSLILESASTNQTSMYLCASSIGRSYEQYFGPGTRLTVT.

This clone was observed a single time. This chain links TRBV9 with TRBJ1-6; D perhaps matches TRBD1 (5 bases). V dropped 4 bases and J dropped 7 bases, with 15 bases sitting between them. Germline V CDR1 and CDR2: SGDLS, YYNGEE. The CDR3 length is 15 residues. CDR3 residues: CASSTSTGTNSPLHF. CDR3 DNA: TGTGCCAGCAGCACCTCTACAGGCACCAATTCACCCCTCCACTTT.

As regards this clone: The same CDR3 is also encoded by other DNA sequences in this sample. V usage is TRBV6-5 and J usage is TRBJ2-3, with 8 bases matching TRBD2. CDR1 is MNHEY and CDR2 is SVGAGI in the germline V gene. The CDR3 has 14 amino acids. With 5 bases clipped from V and 0 bases from J, the junction kept 1 base outside the gene matches. The CDR3: CASSRGGSTDTQYF. DNA of the CDR3: TGTGCCAGCAGTCGGGGGGGCAGCACAGATACGCAGTATTTT.

V and J are TRBV30 and TRBJ2-6; TRBD1 aligns across 7 bases. Germline lookup yields CDR1 GTSNPN and CDR2 SVGIG (reference sequence). J gave up 0 bases and V 5 bases, and 4 bases lay outside the gene matches. The length of the CDR3 is 15 residues. CDR3 loop: CAWGTVGSGANVLTF. CDR3 in DNA: TGTGCCTGGGGGACAGTGGGCTCTGGGGCCAACGTCCTGACTTTC. Full variable domain (remainder filled in from reference TRBV30 and TRBJ2-6): SQTIHQWPATLVQPVGSPLSLECTVEGTSNPNLYWYRQAAGRGLQLLFYSVGIGQISSEVPQNLSASRPQDRQFILSSKKLLLSDSGFYLCAWGTVGSGANVLTFGAGSRLTVL.

The chain joins TRBV5-1 to TRBJ2-7; maybe TRBD1 (6 bases). The CDR3 contains 15 residues. V was pared by 4 bases and J by 3 bases, with 17 bases between. The germline V gene encodes CDR1 SGHRS and CDR2 YFSETQ. Written as DNA, the CDR3 is TGCGCCAGCAGCCCGCTCGACACACAGGGCTACGAGCAGTACTTC. It yields the protein CASSPLDTQGYEQYF.

The V and J genes are TRBV20-1 and TRBJ2-5; D gene ambiguous. The CDR3 has 11 residues. Deletions cut 0 bases from V and 5 bases from J, with 4 bases between. Germline V gene lookup returns CDR1 DFQATT and CDR2 SNEGSKA (reference sequence). This CDR3 reads CSAREGETQYF. CDR3 in DNA: TGCAGTGCTAGAGAGGGGGAGACCCAGTACTTC.

This clone was observed a handful of times. The chain couples TRBV28 to TRBJ2-5; no reliable D call. Germline CDR1 reads MDHEN; CDR2 reads SYDVKM. Trimming pared 11 bases from V and 1 base from J, leaving 8 bases between. The CDR3 runs to 11 residues. This chain's CDR3 is CAHSAQETQYF. In DNA form, the CDR3 reads TGTGCCCACTCAGCCCAAGAGACCCAGTACTTC. Full variable domain (rest looked up from reference TRBV28 and TRBJ2-5): DVKVTQSSRYLVKRTGEKVFLECVQDMDHENMFWYRQDPGLGLRLIYFSYDVKMKEKGDIPEGYSVSREKKERFSLILESASTNQTSMYLCAHSAQETQYFGPGTRLLVL.

In this sample, this clone turned up a few times. V gene TRBV7-9 combines with J gene TRBJ2-5; D assignment may be TRBD1 or TRBD2 (6 bases each). Germline CDR1 SEHNR, CDR2 FQNEAQ (reference sequence). The CDR3 is 13 residues long. Trimming removed 3 bases from V and 4 bases from J, with 9 bases in between. The CDR3 coding sequence is TGTGCCAGCAGCTTCGAGGGGGGAGAGACCCAGTACTTC. It is translated as CASSFEGGETQYF.